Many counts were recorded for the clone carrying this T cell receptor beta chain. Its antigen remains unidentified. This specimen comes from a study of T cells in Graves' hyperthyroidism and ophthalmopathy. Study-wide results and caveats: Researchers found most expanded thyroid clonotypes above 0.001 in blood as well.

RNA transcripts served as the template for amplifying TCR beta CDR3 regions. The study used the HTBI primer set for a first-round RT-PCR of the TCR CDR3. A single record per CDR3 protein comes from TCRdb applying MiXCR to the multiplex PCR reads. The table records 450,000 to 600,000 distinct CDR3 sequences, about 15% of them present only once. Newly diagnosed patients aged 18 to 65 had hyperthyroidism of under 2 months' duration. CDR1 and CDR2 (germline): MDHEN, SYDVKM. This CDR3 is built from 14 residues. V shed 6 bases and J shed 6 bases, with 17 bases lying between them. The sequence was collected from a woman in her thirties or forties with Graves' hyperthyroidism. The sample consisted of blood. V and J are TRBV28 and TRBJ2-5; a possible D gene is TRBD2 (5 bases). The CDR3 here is CASSPGGERKTQYF. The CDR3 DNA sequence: TGTGCCAGCAGCCCAGGTGGGGAGCGGAAGACCCAGTACTTC. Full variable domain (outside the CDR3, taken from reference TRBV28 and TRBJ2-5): DVKVTQSSRYLVKRTGEKVFLECVQDMDHENMFWYRQDPGLGLRLIYFSYDVKMKEKGDIPEGYSVSREKKERFSLILESASTNQTSMYLCASSPGGERKTQYFGPGTRLLVL.